This record looks at one T cell receptor beta chain sequence and its context. The table lists this clone with many counts. Which antigen it targets is not known. No much larger clonotype is one base removed from it; base qualities were not supplied. This specimen comes from a study of TIL therapy for anti-PD-1-resistant metastatic lung cancer (dated by TCRdb to about 2021). A note on the overall study: Tumors were collected before any PD-1/PD-L1 blockade, after which patients were given nivolumab, and patients who progressed were given lymphodepletion, an infusion of expanded TIL and IL-2. Tumor and peripheral blood T cell receptor beta sequencing was used to track clonotypes across tumor, expanded TIL product and serial blood samples. Most of the cohort had lung adenocarcinoma, several tumors were EGFR-mutant and two were ALK-rearranged, and half of the patients were current or former smokers. A median age of around 56 years (range roughly 38-75) and a median tumor PD-L1 proportion score of more than 5% were recorded among enrolled patients. Across the cohort, whole-exome sequencing showed a median non-synonymous tumor mutation burden of approximately 1.5 mutations per megabase.

TCR beta CDR3 regions were amplified from genomic DNA by bias-controlled multiplex PCR with the immunoSEQ v3 hsTCRB kit. TCR libraries were sequenced on an Illumina NextSeq 500 to approximately 2 million read pairs for survey level or roughly 5-6.5 million for deep level. The study's own analysis went as follows. V, D and J genes were assigned, non-productive sequences were removed, and clonality was reported by immunoSEQ Analyzer software. Repertoires were compared using productive Simpson clonality and Morisita overlap index of productive TRB rearrangements between infused TIL and blood. Absolute clonotype counts in blood were estimated as lymphocyte count times CD3+ fraction times the clone's productive frequency. TCRdb carries this immuneACCESS record with in-frame sequences only. Its versions omit some clonotypes, under half of them owing to an unresolved V gene in the studies checked, with the rest unexplained. That table supplies the V and J calls and clone size; D and trimming were determined from the DNA. This sample gives about 52,000 clones in total; 65% to 80% of them show up just once. Clones ranked in the top ten supply about 4.8% of the sample.

Its CDR3 holds 15 amino acids, cysteine through phenylalanine. Only the CDR3 DNA stays, 45 bases, in frame from base 1. Compared with germline, V lacks 6 bases and J lacks 2 bases; bases without a gene match: 8. Per the germline V gene, SGDLS is the CDR1 and YYNGEE is the CDR2. Study-wide findings and limitations: The study protocol defined all tumor marker inferences as exploratory. Generalizability was limited because the cohort was highly selected, with more treatment-naive, never-smoker and oncogene-addicted patients included than is typical. The baseline peripheral repertoire was partially replaced by infused TIL clonotypes, which then decayed over months, and no apparent association between persistence and response was found.

In light of the paper, this sample's time point label describes: pre-treatment sample, taken before nivolumab and TIL therapy. Adults with stage 4 NSCLC were enrolled in a dual-center phase I trial from late 2017 to January 2020. The samples were obtained from a phase I trial that was single-arm and open-label and tested tumor-infiltrating lymphocyte therapy combined with nivolumab in advanced non-small cell lung cancer. Mononuclear cells from blood collected in EDTA tubes were isolated on a Ficoll gradient and snap-frozen as pellets, and DNA was then extracted using a Qiagen mini-prep kit. The clonotype originates from a woman aged 25 to 80 with non-small cell lung cancer. The sequence joins TRBV9 to TRBJ1-3; the junction holds 7 bases that match TRBD1. Material: blood, obtained at baseline. The nucleotides are TGTGCCAGCACCTCAGGGGGGTTAACTGGAAACACCATATATTTT. Its protein reads: CASTSGGLTGNTIYF.